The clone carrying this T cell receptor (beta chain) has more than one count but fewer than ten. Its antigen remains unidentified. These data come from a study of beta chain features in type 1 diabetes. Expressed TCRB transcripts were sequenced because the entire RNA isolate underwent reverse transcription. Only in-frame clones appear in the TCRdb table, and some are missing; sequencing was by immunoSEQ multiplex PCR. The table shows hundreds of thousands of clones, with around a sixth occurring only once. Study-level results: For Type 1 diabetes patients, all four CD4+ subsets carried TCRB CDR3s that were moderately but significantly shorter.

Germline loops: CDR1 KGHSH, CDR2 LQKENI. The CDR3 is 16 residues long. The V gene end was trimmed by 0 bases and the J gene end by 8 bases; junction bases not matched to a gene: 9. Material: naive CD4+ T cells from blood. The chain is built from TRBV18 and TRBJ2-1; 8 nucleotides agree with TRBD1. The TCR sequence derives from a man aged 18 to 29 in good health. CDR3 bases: TGTGCCAGCTCACCACCGTTTGGCAGGGGGCCGGATGAGCAGTTCTTC. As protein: CASSPPFGRGPDEQFF.